The rows below give T cell receptor beta chains drawn from one sample of a study of blood T cell repertoires in COVID-19. Profiling relied on immunoSEQ multiplex PCR, and the TCRdb table lists in-frame clones only, not all of them. The repertoire has approximately 79,000 clones, roughly 90% of them found once; the top ten carry about 0.56%. Sequences were obtained from peripheral blood. These receptors were obtained from a man aged 60 to 75 with acute or convalescent COVID-19. Both conserved end residues are part of each CDR3. Fields, in order: V gene, clone size, J gene, CDR3 length, D gene, CDR3 protein, CDR3 DNA. D genes are given only for firm matches. Not all rows give a size; the values are once, few, many and, for expanded clones, a class.

>TRBV7-9|NA|TRBJ1-3|13|NA
CASSLDSGNTIYF
TGTGCCAGCAGCTTAGACAGTGGAAACACCATATATTTT
>TRBV7-3|NA|TRBJ1-2|14|TRBD1
CASSLGQASGGYTF
TGTGCCAGCAGCCTGGGACAGGCCAGCGGTGGCTACACCTTC
>TRBV27|NA|TRBJ2-3|14|TRBD1
CASSFQGQGSKRHF
TGTGCCAGCAGTTTCCAAGGACAGGGCTCAAAAAGGCATTTT
>TRBV7-8|NA|TRBJ2-7|15|NA
CASSLGAGDTYEQYF
TGTGCCAGCAGCTTAGGGGCAGGGGATACTTACGAGCAGTACTTC
>TRBV6-6|once|TRBJ1-2|15|TRBD1
CASSTTGFRDYGYTF
TGTGCCAGCAGTACGACAGGGTTTAGGGACTATGGCTACACCTTC
>TRBV5-1|NA|TRBJ2-5|15|TRBD2
CASSVLAGGQETQYF
TGCGCCAGCAGCGTACTAGCGGGGGGCCAAGAGACCCAGTACTTC
>TRBV5-1|NA|TRBJ2-5|13|TRBD1
CASSLGQGETQYF
TGCGCCAGCAGCCTGGGACAGGGAGAGACCCAGTACTTC
>TRBV2|NA|TRBJ1-2|15|NA
CASSDGGRRLYGYTF
TGTGCCAGCAGTGACGGGGGACGCAGATTGTATGGCTACACCTTC
>TRBV5-1|NA|TRBJ2-7|14|NA
CASSLGQGTHEQYF
TGCGCCAGCAGCTTGGGGCAGGGAACTCACGAGCAGTACTTC
>TRBV10-3|NA|TRBJ2-2|15|NA
CAIGTGTLTTGELFF
TGTGCCATCGGAACCGGGACACTAACCACCGGGGAGCTGTTTTTT
>TRBV7-9|few|TRBJ1-5|16|TRBD1
CASSLTGTGGNQPQHF
TGTGCCAGCAGCTTAACGGGGACAGGGGGCAATCAGCCCCAGCATTTT
>TRBV6-5|once|TRBJ1-6|14|TRBD1
CASRAGQGAAILHF
TGTGCCAGCAGGGCGGGACAGGGGGCTGCAATCCTCCACTTT
>TRBV5-1|NA|TRBJ1-1|15|TRBD1
CASSFQGAEGTEAFF
TGCGCCAGCAGCTTCCAGGGGGCTGAGGGAACTGAAGCTTTCTTT
>TRBV19|NA|TRBJ2-1|18|TRBD2
CASSPWVAGGSSYNEQFF
TGTGCCAGTAGTCCCTGGGTAGCGGGAGGGTCCTCCTACAATGAGCAGTTCTTC
>TRBV5-5|NA|TRBJ1-1|11|NA
CASRSGGEAFF
TGTGCCAGCAGATCCGGCGGTGAAGCTTTCTTT
>TRBV5-1|once|TRBJ2-5|14|NA
CASSLEGVQETQYF
TGCGCCAGCAGCTTAGAGGGGGTCCAAGAGACCCAGTACTTC
>TRBV19|NA|TRBJ1-2|16|TRBD1
CASSMEGTGGAYGYTF
TGTGCCAGTAGTATGGAAGGGACAGGGGGCGCGTATGGCTACACCTTC
>TRBV6-5|NA|TRBJ2-1|12|NA
CASSGTYNEQFF
TGTGCCAGCTCGGGGACATACAATGAGCAGTTCTTC
>TRBV24-1|few|TRBJ1-1|13|NA
CATSQGMSTEAFF
TGTGCCACCAGTCAGGGGATGAGCACTGAAGCTTTCTTT
>TRBV7-2|NA|TRBJ1-5|13|NA
CASRLDSNQPQHF
TGTGCCAGCAGGCTAGATAGCAATCAGCCCCAGCATTTT
>TRBV18|NA|TRBJ2-2|16|TRBD1
CASSPPSTGGNGELFF
TGTGCCAGCTCACCCCCATCGACAGGGGGTAACGGGGAGCTGTTTTTT
>TRBV5-1|NA|TRBJ1-6|16|TRBD1
CASSLETGGSNSPLHF
TGCGCCAGCAGCTTAGAAACAGGGGGCTCCAATTCACCCCTCCACTTT
>TRBV19|NA|TRBJ2-5|13|NA
CASSPQGGETQYF
TGTGCCAGTAGTCCCCAGGGGGGAGAGACCCAGTACTTC
>TRBV2|NA|TRBJ2-7|12|NA
CALLSYSYEQYF
TGTGCCCTCCTAAGCTACTCCTACGAGCAGTACTTC
>TRBV2|NA|TRBJ1-6|14|TRBD1
CASTAWTGHSPLHF
TGTGCCAGCACCGCATGGACAGGCCATTCACCCCTCCACTTT
>TRBV10-3|NA|TRBJ1-2|14|TRBD1
CAISEAGGFYGYTF
TGTGCCATCAGTGAAGCAGGGGGATTCTATGGCTACACCTTC
>TRBV6-2/TRBV6-3|NA|TRBJ1-2|14|TRBD1
CASSPRDRELGYTF
TGTGCCAGCAGTCCGCGAGACAGGGAGTTAGGCTACACCTTC
>TRBV25-1|NA|TRBJ1-6|14|NA
CASKQSSYNSPLHF
TGTGCCAGCAAACAGAGCTCCTATAATTCACCCCTCCACTTT